This T cell receptor (beta chain) is from a study of T cell responses to AZD1222 COVID-19 vaccine. Clones were read by immunoSEQ multiplex PCR, and TCRdb kept only the in-frame ones, dropping some. The sample lists more than 150,000 clones, around 94% occurring once. Turning to this clone: What it binds is unknown.

Study-wide results and limits: Among the donors, most were white British and more were female, and clonal diversity was possibly underestimated. Only six individuals given AZD1222 were seropositive at baseline. Researchers report vaccine-associated CD4 TCRs spanning spike, with dominance at 160-218 and 743-854.

Between the trimmed V and J ends, which lost 6 bases and 0 bases, there was a span of 14 bases. CDR1 and CDR2 from the germline V gene are MNHEY and SVGAGI. The CDR3 spans 15 residues. The sample was peripheral blood, taken on day 0 of AZD1222 vaccination. The chain is built from TRBV6-5 and TRBJ1-1; D gene ambiguous. This sequence was found in an adult in good health. The CDR3 nucleotides are TGTGCCAGCAGCTCCAGTGACACCGTGAACACTGAAGCTTTCTTT. Translating gives CASSSSDTVNTEAFF.